Listed here are 7 T cell receptor beta chains from one sample, sequenced in a study of T-cell reconstitution after alpha-beta-depleted transplantation in children. Unique molecular identifiers were used in preparing the TCRbeta library. TCRdb re-derived calls from the PCR reads in MiXCR, one entry per CDR3 protein. The table lists around 400,000 distinct CDR3 sequences, 11% of them singletons. Material: PBMCs from the stem cell graft donor, obtained from the stem cell graft. The receptor set was obtained from a human donor who donated a stem cell graft to a child with acute myeloid leukemia.

This clonotype occurred a few times. The chain has TRBV12-3 or TRBV12-4 and TRBJ2-5; tentative D call: TRBD2 (6 bases). CDR3 length: 14 residues. V was pared by 7 bases and J by 1 base, with 13 bases between. CDR3 nucleotide sequence: TGTGCCAGCAAACCGGGACTGCGCCAAGAGACCCAGTACTTC. This translates into CASKPGLRQETQYF.

The CDR3 DNA sequence: TGTGCCAGCAGTGACAGCGACAGGCCACTAGGTTCACCCCTCCACTTT. Translating gives CASSDSDRPLGSPLHF. This chain joins TRBV6-1 and TRBJ1-6; a possible D gene is TRBD1 (6 bases). Germline CDR1 and CDR2: MNHNS and SASEGT. The CDR3 is 16 amino acids. V lost 3 bases to trimming and J lost 9 bases, with 18 bases between them.

The J gene is TRBJ2-5, the V gene TRBV20-1, with D perhaps assigned TRBD1 or TRBD2 (6 bases each). This CDR3 is built from 13 residues. Germline CDR1 reads DFQATT; CDR2 reads SNEGSKA (reference sequence). With 2 bases removed from V and 10 bases from J, the gap between germline ends came to 17 bases. Here the CDR3 reads CSARWSGGGGQYF. The CDR3 DNA sequence: TGCAGTGCTAGATGGAGCGGAGGAGGGGGCCAGTACTTC.

This chain joins TRBV7-2 and TRBJ2-7; D is possibly TRBD1 (6 bases). The CDR3 covers 14 residues. In germline, CDR1 is SGHTA, CDR2 FQGNSA. Between the trimmed V and J ends, which lost 5 bases and 5 bases, there was a span of 16 bases. The CDR3 nucleotides read TGTGCCAGCAGCGGTGGTTCAGGGGTAAACGAGCAGTACTTC. This sequence encodes CASSGGSGVNEQYF. Full variable domain (remainder filled in from reference TRBV7-2 and TRBJ2-7): GAGVSQSPSNKVTEKGKDVELRCDPISGHTALYWYRQSLGQGLEFLIYFQGNSAPDKSGLPSDRFSAERTGGSVSTLTIQRTQQEDSAVYLCASSGGSGVNEQYFGPGTRLTVT.

This clonotype showed up just a few times. The J gene is TRBJ1-4, the V gene TRBV12-3 or TRBV12-4, with TRBD1 as a possible D gene (5 bases). V shed 6 bases and J shed 5 bases, with 13 bases lying between them. The CDR3 extends over 14 amino acids. CDR3 protein: CASSAGRENEKLFF. The CDR3 nucleotides are TGTGCCAGCAGCGCAGGGAGGGAGAATGAAAAACTGTTTTTT.

The chain couples TRBV7-6 to TRBJ2-5; D unclear. The V gene lost 5 bases and the J gene lost 4 bases, with 11 bases spanning the gap. Looked up from germline, CDR1 is SGHVS and CDR2 is FNYEAQ. There are 13 residues in the CDR3. The CDR3 loop reads CASSARVVETQYF. The CDR3 nucleotides read TGTGCCAGCAGCGCCCGAGTGGTAGAGACCCAGTACTTC.

This clonotype was observed a few times. The chain uses TRBV10-3 and TRBJ2-5, with D hard to call. Germline V gives CDR1 ENHRY, CDR2 SYGVKD. This CDR3 region has 12 residues. Deletions cut 2 bases from V and 4 bases from J, with 5 bases between. The CDR3 sequence: CAISERRETQYF. DNA of the CDR3: TGTGCCATCAGTGAGAGGCGAGAGACCCAGTACTTC.